This TCR beta chain is from a study of PD-1 blockade in classical Hodgkin lymphoma. CDR3 length: 12 amino acids. Per the germline V gene, CDR1 is PRHDT and CDR2 is FYEKMQ (reference sequence). V lost 1 base to trimming and J lost 4 bases, with 4 bases between them. This table comes from immunoSEQ multiplex PCR, and its TCRdb copy is limited to in-frame clones, with some not included. The sample has about 10,000 clones, 91% seen once. A remark on this clone: Its target is unknown.

Points from the study as a whole: Lower baseline TCR diversity was reported for newly diagnosed patients than for healthy donors. Still unresolved is the cause of the repertoire differences, which may be disease activity or prior therapy.

This sample's time point: newly diagnosed, previously untreated cHL patient sample. CD8+ T cells were isolated from thawed PBMCs by magnetic negative selection. Untreated, newly diagnosed classical Hodgkin lymphoma PBMCs served for comparison. The chain recombines TRBV13 with TRBJ1-2; D gene ambiguous. This receptor was obtained from a human donor with classical Hodgkin lymphoma. The sequencing input was CD8+ T cells from blood. The CDR3 spells CASSLDPYGYTF. The CDR3 DNA is TGTGCCAGCAGCTTAGATCCCTATGGCTACACCTTC. The variable domain in full, completed from reference TRBV13 and TRBJ1-2, reads AAGVIQSPRHLIKEKRETATLKCYPIPRHDTVYWYQQGPGQDPQFLISFYEKMQSDKGSIPDRFSAQQFSDYHSELNMSSLELGDSALYFCASSLDPYGYTFGSGTRLTVV.